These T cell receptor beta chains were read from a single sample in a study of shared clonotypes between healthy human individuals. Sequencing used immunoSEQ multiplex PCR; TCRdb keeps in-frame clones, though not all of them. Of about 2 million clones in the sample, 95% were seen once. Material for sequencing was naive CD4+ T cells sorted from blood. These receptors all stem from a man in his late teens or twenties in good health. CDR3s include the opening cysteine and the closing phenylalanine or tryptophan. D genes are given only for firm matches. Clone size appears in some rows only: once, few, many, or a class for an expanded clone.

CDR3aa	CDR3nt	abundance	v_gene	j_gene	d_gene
CATSHGGGRSYNEQFF	TGTGCCACCAGCCATGGAGGAGGGAGATCCTACAATGAGCAGTTCTTC	-	TRBV15	TRBJ2-1	-
CASSTDRRYTEAFF	TGTGCCAGCAGTACGGACAGGAGGTACACTGAAGCTTTCTTT	-	TRBV27	TRBJ1-1	TRBD1
CASSYSTPGDQPQHF	TGTGCCAGCAGTTACTCGACTCCGGGGGATCAGCCCCAGCATTTT	-	TRBV6-6	TRBJ1-5	-
CAWSVRTAYGYTF	TGTGCCTGGAGTGTAAGGACAGCCTATGGCTACACCTTC	once	TRBV30	TRBJ1-2	-
CASTVGVQETQYF	TGTGCCAGCACCGTGGGGGTCCAAGAGACCCAGTACTTC	-	TRBV2	TRBJ2-5	-
CASSGTYEQYF	TGCGCCAGCAGCGGGACTTACGAGCAGTACTTC	-	TRBV5-1	TRBJ2-7	-
CASSGQGTNSPLHF	TGTGCCAGCAGCGGACAGGGTACTAATTCACCCCTCCACTTT	-	TRBV2	TRBJ1-6	TRBD1
CAISESGGRRELFF	TGTGCCATCAGTGAGTCCGGGGGGCGTAGGGAGCTGTTTTTT	once	TRBV10-3	TRBJ2-2	-
CASSGQATGKKHF	TGTGCCAGCAGCGGGCAGGCGACAGGAAAGAAGCATTTT	-	TRBV7-9	TRBJ1-5	-
CASSPPTSGGMEQYF	TGTGCCAGCAGCCCCCCGACTAGCGGGGGAATGGAGCAGTACTTC	-	TRBV28	TRBJ2-7	TRBD2
CASSLESQGAAKNIQYF	TGTGCCAGCAGCTTGGAGTCACAGGGGGCAGCCAAAAACATTCAGTACTTC	-	TRBV5-6	TRBJ2-4	TRBD1
CASSQEGQGANYGYTF	TGCGCCAGCAGCCAAGAAGGACAGGGGGCTAACTATGGCTACACCTTC	-	TRBV4-1	TRBJ1-2	TRBD1
CATDRGFDGYTF	TGTGCCACGGACAGGGGGTTCGATGGCTACACCTTC	-	TRBV30	TRBJ1-2	TRBD1
CASRDLGQGSTDTQYF	TGTGCCAGCAGGGACCTTGGCCAGGGGAGCACAGATACGCAGTATTTT	-	TRBV28	TRBJ2-3	-
CASSLDGRANTQYF	TGTGCCAGCAGCTTAGACGGGAGAGCGAATACGCAGTATTTT	-	TRBV7-9	TRBJ2-3	-
CASSLGSGGETQYF	TGTGCCAGCAGCTTAGGAAGCGGAGGGGAGACCCAGTACTTC	-	TRBV11-2	TRBJ2-5	-
CASSPSAYNEQFF	TGTGCCAGCTCACCTTCTGCCTACAATGAGCAGTTCTTC	-	TRBV18	TRBJ2-1	-
CASSPPGQIHEQYF	TGTGCCAGCAGTCCTCCGGGACAGATCCACGAGCAGTACTTC	-	TRBV28	TRBJ2-7	TRBD1
CAWSVRVVTDTQYF	TGTGCCTGGAGTGTACGGGTCGTCACAGATACGCAGTATTTT	-	TRBV30	TRBJ2-3	-
CASSKGQGYEQYF	TGTGCCAGCTCAAAGGGACAGGGCTATGAGCAGTACTTC	-	TRBV18	TRBJ2-7	TRBD1
CASSPTSGSTTGELFF	TGTGCCAGCTCACCAACCAGCGGGAGTACTACCGGGGAGCTGTTTTTT	once	TRBV18	TRBJ2-2	TRBD2
CASSQDLGKGQGFRQYF	TGCGCCAGCAGCCAAGATTTAGGGAAGGGACAGGGTTTTAGGCAGTACTTC	-	TRBV4-1	TRBJ2-7	TRBD1
CASSSLGGPGDTEAFF	TGTGCCAGCAGTTCATTGGGCGGACCGGGGGACACTGAAGCTTTCTTT	-	TRBV28	TRBJ1-1	-
CAWSDGRDGYTF	TGTGCCTGGAGTGATGGCAGAGATGGCTACACCTTC	-	TRBV30	TRBJ1-2	-
CASGGAETQYF	TGTGCCTCCGGGGGAGCAGAGACCCAGTACTTC	-	TRBV30	TRBJ2-5	-
CASKEGYGYTF	TGTGCCAGCAAAGAAGGCTATGGCTACACCTTC	-	TRBV25-1	TRBJ1-2	-
CASSLGDREPHEQYF	TGCGCCAGCAGCTTGGGGGACAGGGAACCCCACGAGCAGTACTTC	-	TRBV5-1	TRBJ2-7	TRBD1
CASSFGQGAPDTQYF	TGTGCCAGCAGCTTCGGGCAGGGGGCCCCAGATACGCAGTATTTT	-	TRBV5-6	TRBJ2-3	TRBD1
CASSGRTAYNEQFF	TGTGCCAGCAGCGGAAGGACAGCCTACAATGAGCAGTTCTTC	-	TRBV7-2	TRBJ2-1	-
CASSGGGAQHF	TGTGCCAGCAGTGGTGGGGGGGCCCAGCATTTT	-	TRBV25-1	TRBJ1-5	-
CASSLNPLTEAFF	TGTGCCAGCAGCTTAAACCCCCTCACTGAAGCTTTCTTT	-	TRBV7-9	TRBJ1-1	-
CASSRDRGTEAFF	TGCGCCAGCAGCCGGGACAGGGGCACTGAAGCTTTCTTT	-	TRBV5-1	TRBJ1-1	TRBD1
CASRSELEAFF	TGTGCCAGCAGGTCAGAACTTGAAGCTTTCTTT	-	TRBV2	TRBJ1-1	-
CASSLEHSPYEQYF	TGTGCCAGCAGCCTTGAGCACAGCCCCTACGAGCAGTACTTC	-	TRBV11-1	TRBJ2-7	-
CASSSQAGVYEQYF	TGTGCCAGCAGCTCTCAAGCGGGAGTCTACGAGCAGTACTTC	-	TRBV5-4	TRBJ2-7	TRBD2
CASSYSITGGYEQYF	TGTGCCAGCAGTTACTCTATCACAGGGGGGTACGAGCAGTACTTC	-	TRBV6-5	TRBJ2-7	TRBD1
CASSRSQGRSDTQYF	TGTGCCAGCAGTCGATCCCAGGGGAGATCAGATACGCAGTATTTT	-	TRBV6-5	TRBJ2-3	-
CASTLGGPWSPLHF	TGTGCCAGCACTCTCGGGGGGCCCTGGTCACCCCTCCACTTT	-	TRBV6-1	TRBJ1-6	-
CASSLQESDGYTF	TGCGCCAGCAGCCTACAGGAGAGTGACGGCTACACCTTC	-	TRBV5-1	TRBJ1-2	-
CASKGLAGDAQYF	TGTGCCAGCAAGGGACTAGCGGGGGACGCGCAGTATTTT	-	TRBV2	TRBJ2-3	TRBD2
CASSYSGTGTNEKLFF	TGTGCCAGCAGTTACTCGGGGACAGGGACGAATGAAAAACTGTTTTTT	-	TRBV6-5	TRBJ1-4	TRBD1
CASTTPTSGRGQSGELFF	TGTGCCAGCACCACGCCCACTAGCGGGAGGGGGCAGTCCGGGGAGCTGTTTTTT	-	TRBV7-8	TRBJ2-2	TRBD2
CASRGGANYGYTF	TGTGCCAGCAGGGGGGGAGCTAACTATGGCTACACCTTC	-	TRBV28	TRBJ1-2	-
CASSILAESTDTQYF	TGTGCCAGTAGTATACTAGCGGAAAGCACAGATACGCAGTATTTT	once	TRBV19	TRBJ2-3	TRBD2
CASSFRTGSPGVYEQYF	TGTGCCAGCAGTTTTCGGACAGGGTCCCCCGGGGTCTACGAGCAGTACTTC	-	TRBV28	TRBJ2-7	TRBD1
CATGPLNTEAFF	TGTGCCACCGGACCGTTGAACACTGAAGCTTTCTTT	once	TRBV28	TRBJ1-1	-